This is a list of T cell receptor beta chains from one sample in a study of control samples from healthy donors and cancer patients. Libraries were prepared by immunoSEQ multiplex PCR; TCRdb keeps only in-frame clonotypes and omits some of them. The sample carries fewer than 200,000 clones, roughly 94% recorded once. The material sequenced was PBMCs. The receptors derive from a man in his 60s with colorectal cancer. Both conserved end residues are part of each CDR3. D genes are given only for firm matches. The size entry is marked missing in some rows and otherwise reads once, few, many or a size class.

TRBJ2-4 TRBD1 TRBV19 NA TGTGCCAGTAGTAGACAGGGGGCCAAAAACATTCAGTACTTC CASSRQGAKNIQYF
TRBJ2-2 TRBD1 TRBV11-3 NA TGTGCCAGCAGTCAGGGGGTGCTATTGGCCGGGGAGCTGTTTTTT CASSQGVLLAGELFF
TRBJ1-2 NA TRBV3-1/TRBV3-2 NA TGTGCCAGCAGCCAAGGGAGGGACGGGCAGGTTGGCTACACCTTC CASSQGRDGQVGYTF
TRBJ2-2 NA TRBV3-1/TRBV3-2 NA TGTGCCAGCAGCCAAGATAGGGGACCACAGGGTTGGGGGGAGCTGTTTTTT CASSQDRGPQGWGELFF
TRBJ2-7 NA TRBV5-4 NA TGTGCCAGCAGCCTAGGAGGGGGACCCTACGAGCAGTACTTC CASSLGGGPYEQYF
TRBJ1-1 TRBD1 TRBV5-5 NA TGTGCCAGCAGCTGGGGGACAGGGAACACTGAAGCTTTCTTT CASSWGTGNTEAFF
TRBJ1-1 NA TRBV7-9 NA TGTGCCAGCAGCGCCTCTGGGGGACGGACTGAAGCTTTCTTT CASSASGGRTEAFF
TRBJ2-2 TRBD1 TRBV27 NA TGTGCCAGCAGTTTATGGGACAGGTTTTCGAACACCGGGGAGCTGTTTTTT CASSLWDRFSNTGELFF
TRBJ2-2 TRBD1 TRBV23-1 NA TGCGCCAGCAGTCAATCTGGGACAGGGATAGGGCACCGGGGAGCTGTTTTT CASSQSGTGIGHRGAVF
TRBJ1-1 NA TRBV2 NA TGTGCCAGCAGTGGGATAGAGGGCACTGAAGCTTTCTTT CASSGIEGTEAFF
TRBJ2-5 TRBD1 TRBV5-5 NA TGTGCCAGCAGCCTAACCCGACAGGGGCGGACGTACTTC CASSLTRQGRTYF
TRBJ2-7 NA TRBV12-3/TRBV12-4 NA TGTGCCAGCACCCGGGACTCGACCTACGAGCAGTACTTC CASTRDSTYEQYF
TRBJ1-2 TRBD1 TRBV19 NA TGTGCCAGTGATCCGGGGGACAGGGGGCCAGTTGGTGGCTACACCTTC CASDPGDRGPVGGYTF
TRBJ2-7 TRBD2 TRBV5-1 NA TGCGCCAGCAGCTTGGGGACTAGCGGCTACGAGCAGTACTTC CASSLGTSGYEQYF
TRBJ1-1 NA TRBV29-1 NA TGCAGCGTTGCGGACGCCGTGGGCACTGAAGCTTTCTTT CSVADAVGTEAFF
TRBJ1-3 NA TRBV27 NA TGTGCCAGTTCGGACAACTCTGGAAACACCATATATTTT CASSDNSGNTIYF
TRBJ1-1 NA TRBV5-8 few TGTGCCAGCAGCTTGGTTCAGGGGACTGAAGCTTTCTTT CASSLVQGTEAFF
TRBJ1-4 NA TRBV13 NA TGTGCCAGCAGCTTAGGGTGGGGGAAAGAAAAACTGTTTTTT CASSLGWGKEKLFF
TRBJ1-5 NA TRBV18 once TGTGCCAGCTCACGGGGGGCAGCAGAACAGCCCCAGCATTTT CASSRGAAEQPQHF
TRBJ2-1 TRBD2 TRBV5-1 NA TGCGCCAGCAGCTTGGGTCAGACTAGCGGGGGGTACAATGAGCAGTTCTTC CASSLGQTSGGYNEQFF
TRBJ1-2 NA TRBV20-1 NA TGCAGTGCTAGAGGGGGAACGCGCCTAACCTTC CSARGGTRLTF
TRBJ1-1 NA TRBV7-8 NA TGTGCCAGCAGCTTAGAAGCCGGGTGGACTGAAGCTTTCTTT CASSLEAGWTEAFF
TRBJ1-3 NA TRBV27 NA TGTGCCAGCAGTTCCCCCGGGACAGGAAACACCATATATTTT CASSSPGTGNTIYF
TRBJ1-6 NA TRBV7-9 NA TGTGCCAGCAGCTTAGAAACACAAGGTTCACCCCTCCACTTT CASSLETQGSPLHF
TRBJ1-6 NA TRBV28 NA TGTGCCAGCCGTTCCGGGTCCTATAATTCACCCCTCCACTTT CASRSGSYNSPLHF
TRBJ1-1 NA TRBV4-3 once TGCGCCAGCAGCCAAGATCGGGGGAACACTGAAGCTTTCTTT CASSQDRGNTEAFF